Shown below are 19 T cell receptor beta chains from a single sample sequenced in a study of CD8 T cells in ankylosing spondylitis. Notes on the study in general: Ankylosing spondylitis blood appeared to carry a characteristic TCR beta motif of seven to nine highly homologous variants.

Antigens of these TCRs are unknown. TCRdb called the 5' RACE reads again in MiXCR, with one record for every CDR3 protein. The data show 750,000 to 850,000 distinct CDR3 sequences, 12% seen once. The sequenced material came from blood, either unsorted or a sorted T cell fraction (not recorded which). All receptors come from a male donor with ankylosing spondylitis.

This clonotype was counted between two and nine times. The genes are TRBV7-9 and TRBJ2-1; D gene ambiguous. Germline loops: CDR1 SEHNR, CDR2 FQNEAQ (reference sequence). V shed 1 base and J shed 9 bases, with 7 bases lying between them. The CDR3 consists of 12 residues. CDR3 DNA: TGTGCCAGCAGCTTAGGAGTGAGTGAGCAGTTCTTC. Translating gives CASSLGVSEQFF. Filled out from reference TRBV7-9 and TRBJ2-1, the complete variable domain reads DTGVSQNPRHKITKRGQNVTFRCDPISEHNRLYWYRQTLGQGPEFLTYFQNEAQLEKSRLLSDRFSAERPKGSFSTLEIQRTEQGDSAMYLCASSLGVSEQFFGPGTRLTVL.

This chain joins TRBV6-5 and TRBJ2-5; D possibly corresponds to TRBD1 (6 bases). The CDR3 is 16 amino acids. The V end lost 2 bases, the J end lost 1 base, and 14 bases lay between the germline ends. The germline V gene encodes CDR1 MNHEY and CDR2 SVGAGI. CDR3 nucleotides: TGTGCCAGCAGTTACCAGCCTACGACAGGCCAAGAGACCCAGTACTTC. Its protein is CASSYQPTTGQETQYF.

This clonotype was detected a few times. The V call is TRBV6-1, the J call TRBJ2-1, with 10 bases that match TRBD2. Germline values: CDR1 MNHNS, CDR2 SASEGT. With V trimmed by 6 bases and J by 4 bases, 9 bases remained unmatched. The CDR3 totals 16 residues. The CDR3 bases are TGTGCCAGCAGCCCGCGAACTAGCGGGATATACAATGAGCAGTTCTTC. This codes for CASSPRTSGIYNEQFF.

V usage is TRBV10-2 and J usage is TRBJ2-1, with 7 bases identical to TRBD2. This CDR3 is built from 20 residues. V shed 6 bases, J shed 0 bases, and the junction held 20 bases outside the gene matches. Germline V gives CDR1 WSHSY, CDR2 SAAADI. The CDR3 sequence: CASRAFFGLAEGGSYNEQFF. For the CDR3, the DNA is TGCGCCAGCAGGGCGTTTTTCGGGCTAGCGGAGGGAGGCTCCTACAATGAGCAGTTCTTC.

V and J are TRBV3-1 and TRBJ2-7, with 7 bases matching TRBD1. The CDR3 is 15 amino acids. With V trimmed by 4 bases and J by 5 bases, 11 bases remained unmatched. The germline CDR1 and CDR2 sequences are LGHDT and YNNKEL (reference sequence). The CDR3 DNA follows: TGTGCCAGCAGCCCGAGGGGGCGCGGATTAAACGAGCAGTACTTC. Its protein is CASSPRGRGLNEQYF.

The sample holds a few counts of this clonotype. This rearrangement joins TRBV28 to TRBJ2-1; 7 nucleotides agree with TRBD2. The junction had 6 bases not matched to a gene; V was cut back by 6 bases and J by 10 bases. Germline V gives CDR1 MDHEN, CDR2 SYDVKM. This CDR3 has 12 amino acids. The CDR3 here is CASSLLAEEQFF. The CDR3, as DNA: TGTGCCAGCAGCCTTCTAGCGGAAGAGCAGTTCTTC.

This clonotype was detected only a few times. V gene TRBV5-1 combines with J gene TRBJ2-7; 9 bases match TRBD2. The CDR3 runs to 15 residues. CDR1 and CDR2 from the germline V gene are SGHRS and YFSETQ. Trimming at V came to 6 bases and at J to 1 base, leaving 8 bases not matched to a gene. DNA of the CDR3: TGCGCCAGCACCCCAACTAGCGGGTCTTCCTACGAGCAGTACTTC. Translating gives CASTPTSGSSYEQYF.

CDR3: CASSKQGGEQYF. The CDR3, as DNA: TGTGCCAGCAGTAAACAGGGAGGGGAGCAGTACTTC. This chain links TRBV7-9 with TRBJ2-7; TRBD2 might be the D (7 bases). Germline lookup yields CDR1 SEHNR and CDR2 FQNEAQ (reference sequence). This CDR3 spans 12 amino acids. V lost 6 bases and J 7 bases, leaving 13 bases between the germline ends. Filled out from reference TRBV7-9 and TRBJ2-7, the complete variable domain reads DTGVSQNPRHKITKRGQNVTFRCDPISEHNRLYWYRQTLGQGPEFLTYFQNEAQLEKSRLLSDRFSAERPKGSFSTLEIQRTEQGDSAMYLCASSKQGGEQYFGPGTRLTVT.

This clonotype was seen a few times. The genes are TRBV4-2 and TRBJ1-5; 7 positions match TRBD1. The trim removed 0 bases at V and 4 bases at J, leaving 6 bases unmatched. The CDR3 has 16 residues. Looked up from germline, CDR1 is LGHNA and CDR2 is YNFKEQ. The CDR3 is CASSQDYRGKNQPQHF. Here the CDR3 DNA reads TGTGCCAGCAGCCAAGATTACAGGGGAAAAAATCAGCCCCAGCATTTT.

This clonotype was found a few times. The chain carries TRBV6-5 and TRBJ2-1; tentatively, D is TRBD2 (6 bases). The CDR3 totals 16 residues. Germline V lookup: CDR1 MNHEY, CDR2 SVGAGI. V lost 0 bases, J lost 6 bases, and 15 bases lay in between. CDR3 in amino acids: CASSYSNGGGLNEQFF. The DNA of the CDR3 is TGTGCCAGCAGTTACTCGAACGGGGGAGGACTCAATGAGCAGTTCTTC.

This clonotype was detected a few times. V gene TRBV20-1 combines with J gene TRBJ1-1; D call uncertain. Trimming stripped 0 bases from V and 0 bases from J, with 8 bases between. Germline V gene lookup returns CDR1 DFQATT and CDR2 SNEGSKA (reference sequence). There are 14 residues in the CDR3. The DNA of the CDR3 is TGCAGTGCTAGAGAGTCAGCTATGAACACTGAAGCTTTCTTT. The encoded protein is CSARESAMNTEAFF.

This clonotype showed up just a few times. The chain has TRBV4-2 and TRBJ2-6, with D tentatively TRBD2 (5 bases). Germline CDR1 LGHNA, CDR2 YNFKEQ. The V gene lost 4 bases and the J gene lost 1 base, with 14 bases spanning the gap. The CDR3 consists of 17 residues. This CDR3 reads CASSRRGRTSGANVLTF. CDR3 nucleotide sequence: TGTGCCAGCAGCCGACGAGGCAGGACTTCTGGGGCCAACGTCCTGACTTTC.

The CDR3 DNA reads as TGTCTTGGGGATACAGAGACCCAGTACTTC. Amino acids: CLGDTETQYF. The J gene is TRBJ2-5, the V gene TRBV11-1; D not resolved. This CDR3 has 10 amino acids. CDR1 and CDR2 (germline): SGHAT, FQDESV (reference sequence).

Comments on this clonotype: Sequence at one end of the junction differs from germline and may be a read error. The genes are TRBV20-1 and TRBJ2-5; perhaps TRBD2 as D (6 bases). CDR1 and CDR2 from the germline V gene are DFQATT and SNEGSKA (reference sequence). This CDR3 contains 13 residues. CDR3 region: CSARGMGGETQYF. In DNA, the CDR3 is TGCAGTGCCAGAGGGATGGGGGGAGAGACCCAGTACTTC.

This clonotype has at least ten counts. The V gene is TRBV7-2, the J gene TRBJ1-1; D is uncertain. The germline gives CDR1 SGHTA, CDR2 FQGNSA. Trimming removed 6 bases at V and 0 bases at J, with 8 bases between. This CDR3 region has 13 residues. The CDR3 DNA follows: TGTGCCAGCAGTTACCGAATGAACACTGAAGCTTTCTTT. Translating it yields CASSYRMNTEAFF.

J is TRBJ2-2 and V is TRBV2; 14 bases align to TRBD2. Germline CDR1 and CDR2: SNHLY and FYNNEI. J was trimmed by 4 bases and V by 5 bases; bases with no gene match: 9. This CDR3 spans 18 amino acids. The CDR3: CASSIWGLAGATTGELFF. The CDR3 coding sequence is TGTGCCAGCAGTATTTGGGGACTAGCGGGAGCTACCACCGGGGAGCTGTTTTTT.

The chain couples TRBV10-3 to TRBJ1-1, with 7 bases identical to TRBD1. CDR3 size: 13 residues. J was trimmed by 5 bases and V by 8 bases; bases with no gene match: 8. Germline assignment: CDR1 ENHRY and CDR2 SYGVKD. The CDR3 DNA sequence: TGTGCCATCGAACCGAGACAGGGTACTGAAGCTTTCTTT. Translation: CAIEPRQGTEAFF.

This clonotype occurred a few times. V and J are TRBV7-2 and TRBJ1-3; TRBD1 is a possible D gene (6 bases). V dropped 4 bases and J dropped 0 bases, with 13 bases sitting between them. This CDR3 is built from 16 residues. Germline V gene data show CDR1 as SGHTA and CDR2 as FQGNSA. The CDR3 DNA sequence: TGTGCCAGCAGCTACGGACAGCCGAGCTCTGGAAACACCATATATTTT. It translates to CASSYGQPSSGNTIYF.

This clonotype came up a few times. This chain joins TRBV6-1 and TRBJ2-1; no firm D call. In germline, CDR1 is MNHNS, CDR2 SASEGT. The V gene lost 7 bases and the J gene lost 0 bases, with 10 bases spanning the gap. The CDR3 loop spans 14 amino acids. The CDR3 loop is CASNPGSSYNEQFF. The CDR3 DNA sequence: TGTGCCAGCAATCCGGGTAGCTCCTACAATGAGCAGTTCTTC.